This T cell receptor beta chain was sequenced for a study of T-cell reconstitution after alpha-beta-depleted transplantation in children. J lost 7 bases, V lost 4 bases, and 3 bases had no gene match. The germline V gene encodes CDR1 SGHRS and CDR2 YFSETQ. This CDR3 has 12 amino acids. Preparation of the TCRbeta library used unique molecular identifiers. In TCRdb, the PCR reads were re-called with MiXCR into one record per CDR3 protein. The table lists roughly 570,000 distinct CDR3 sequences, around 27% of them singletons. The source is a boy in the first two years of life with Wiskott-Aldrich syndrome, due to receive a stem cell transplant. Sequences were derived from PBMCs, sampled before TCRalphabeta/CD19-depleted stem cell transplant. The rearrangement uses TRBV5-1 and TRBJ1-1; 8 positions match TRBD1. CDR3: CASSRDRIEAFF. DNA of the CDR3: TGCGCCAGCAGCCGGGACAGGATTGAAGCTTTCTTT.